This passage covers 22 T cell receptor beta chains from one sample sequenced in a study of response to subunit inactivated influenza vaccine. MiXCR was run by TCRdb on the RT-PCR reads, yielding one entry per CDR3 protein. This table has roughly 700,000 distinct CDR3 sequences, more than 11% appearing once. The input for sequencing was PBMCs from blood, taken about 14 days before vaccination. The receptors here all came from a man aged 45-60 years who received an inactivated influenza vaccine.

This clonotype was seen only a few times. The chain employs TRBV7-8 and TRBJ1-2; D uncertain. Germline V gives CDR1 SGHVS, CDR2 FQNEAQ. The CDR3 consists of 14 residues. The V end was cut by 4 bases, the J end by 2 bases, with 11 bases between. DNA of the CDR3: TGTGCCAGCAGCTCAGGTACAGAGAACTATGGCTACACCTTC. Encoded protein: CASSSGTENYGYTF.

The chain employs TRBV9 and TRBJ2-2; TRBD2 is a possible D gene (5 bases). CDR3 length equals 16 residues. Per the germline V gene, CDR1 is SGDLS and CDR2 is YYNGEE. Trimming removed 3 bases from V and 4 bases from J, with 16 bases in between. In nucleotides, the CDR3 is TGTGCCAGCAGCGACTACCGTCGGGGTGTCACCGGGGAGCTGTTTTTT. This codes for CASSDYRRGVTGELFF.

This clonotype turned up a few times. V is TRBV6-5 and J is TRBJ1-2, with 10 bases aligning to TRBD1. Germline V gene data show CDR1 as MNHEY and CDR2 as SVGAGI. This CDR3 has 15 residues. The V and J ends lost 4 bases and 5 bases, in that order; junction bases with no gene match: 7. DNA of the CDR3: TGTGCCAGCAGTTCCGGACAGGGGGGACCTTATGGCTACACCTTC. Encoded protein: CASSSGQGGPYGYTF.

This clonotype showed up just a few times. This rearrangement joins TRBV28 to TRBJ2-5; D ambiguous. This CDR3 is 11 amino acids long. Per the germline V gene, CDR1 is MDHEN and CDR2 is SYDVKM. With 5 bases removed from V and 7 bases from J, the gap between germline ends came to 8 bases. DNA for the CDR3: TGTGCCAGCAGTGTTACCGGGACCCAGTACTTC. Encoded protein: CASSVTGTQYF.

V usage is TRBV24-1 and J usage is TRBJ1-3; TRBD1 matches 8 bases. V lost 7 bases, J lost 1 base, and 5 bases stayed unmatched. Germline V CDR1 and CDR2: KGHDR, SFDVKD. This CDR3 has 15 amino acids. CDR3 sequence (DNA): TGTGCCACCAGCCCCCGGGACAGGTCTGGAAACACCATATATTTT. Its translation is CATSPRDRSGNTIYF.

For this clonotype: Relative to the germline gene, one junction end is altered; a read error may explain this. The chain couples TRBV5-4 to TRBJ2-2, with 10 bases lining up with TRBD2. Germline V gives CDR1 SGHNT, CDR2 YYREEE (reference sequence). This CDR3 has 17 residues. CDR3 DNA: TGTGCCGGCAGCTTGGGCAGCGGGGGGGCAATCACCGGGGAGCTGTTTTTT. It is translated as CAGSLGSGGAITGELFF.

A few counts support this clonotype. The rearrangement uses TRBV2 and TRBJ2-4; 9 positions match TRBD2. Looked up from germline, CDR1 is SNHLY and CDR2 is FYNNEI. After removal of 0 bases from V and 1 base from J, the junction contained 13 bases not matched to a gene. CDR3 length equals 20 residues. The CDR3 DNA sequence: TGTGCCAGCAGTGAAGCTCTAGCGGGAAAATTGAGGCGTGCCAAAAACATTCAGTACTTC. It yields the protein CASSEALAGKLRRAKNIQYF.

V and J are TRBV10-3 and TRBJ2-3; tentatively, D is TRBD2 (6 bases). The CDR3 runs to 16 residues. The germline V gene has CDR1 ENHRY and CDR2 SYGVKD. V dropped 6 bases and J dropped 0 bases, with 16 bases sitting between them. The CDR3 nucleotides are TGTGCCATCAGCCTAGCGCGAGATACTAGCACAGATACGCAGTATTTT. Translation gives CAISLARDTSTDTQYF.

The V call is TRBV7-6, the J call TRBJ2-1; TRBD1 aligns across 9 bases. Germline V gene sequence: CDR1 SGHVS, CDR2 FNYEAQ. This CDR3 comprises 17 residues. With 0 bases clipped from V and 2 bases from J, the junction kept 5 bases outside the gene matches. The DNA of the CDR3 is TGTGCCAGCAGCTTAGCGGGACAGGGCGGGCCCTACAATGAGCAGTTCTTC. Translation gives CASSLAGQGGPYNEQFF. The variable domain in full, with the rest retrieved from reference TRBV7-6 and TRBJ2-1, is GAGVSQSPRYKVTKRGQDVALRCDPISGHVSLYWYRQALGQGPEFLTYFNYEAQQDKSGLPNDRFSAERPEGSISTLTIQRTEQRDSAMYRCASSLAGQGGPYNEQFFGPGTRLTVL.

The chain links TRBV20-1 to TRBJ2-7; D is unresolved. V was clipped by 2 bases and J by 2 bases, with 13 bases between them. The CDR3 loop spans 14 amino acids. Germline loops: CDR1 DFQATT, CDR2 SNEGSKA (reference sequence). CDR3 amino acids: CSARHIRDPYEQYF. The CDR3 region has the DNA TGCAGTGCTAGACATATAAGAGATCCCTACGAGCAGTACTTC.

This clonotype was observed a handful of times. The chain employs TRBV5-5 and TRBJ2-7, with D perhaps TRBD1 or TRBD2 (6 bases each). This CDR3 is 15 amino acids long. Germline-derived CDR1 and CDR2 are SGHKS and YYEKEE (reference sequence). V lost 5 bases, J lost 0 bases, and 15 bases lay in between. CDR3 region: CASRMGGLISYEQYF. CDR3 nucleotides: TGTGCCAGCAGAATGGGGGGCCTAATCTCCTACGAGCAGTACTTC. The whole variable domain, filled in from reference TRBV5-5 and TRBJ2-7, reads DAGVTQSPTHLIKTRGQQVTLRCSPISGHKSVSWYQQVLGQGPQFIFQYYEKEERGRGNFPDRFSARQFPNYSSELNVNALLLGDSALYLCASRMGGLISYEQYFGPGTRLTVT.

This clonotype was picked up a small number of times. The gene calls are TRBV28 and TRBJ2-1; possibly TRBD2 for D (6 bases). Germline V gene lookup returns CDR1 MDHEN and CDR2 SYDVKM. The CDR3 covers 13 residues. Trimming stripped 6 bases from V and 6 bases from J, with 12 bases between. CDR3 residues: CASSQTSLNEQFF. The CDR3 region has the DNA TGTGCCAGCAGCCAAACTAGCCTCAATGAGCAGTTCTTC.

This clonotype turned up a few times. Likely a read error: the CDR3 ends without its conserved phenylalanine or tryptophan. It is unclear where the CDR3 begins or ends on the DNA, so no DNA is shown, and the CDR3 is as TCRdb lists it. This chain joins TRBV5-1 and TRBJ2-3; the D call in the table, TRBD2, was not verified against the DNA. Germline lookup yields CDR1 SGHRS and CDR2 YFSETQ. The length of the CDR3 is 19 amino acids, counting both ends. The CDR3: CASTPFVKSSSTGSRRMTS.

This CDR3 reads CASSFGNYEQFF. Written as DNA, the CDR3 is TGTGCCAGCAGTTTTGGGAACTATGAGCAGTTCTTC. This chain links TRBV27 with TRBJ2-1, with D unresolved. This CDR3 region has 12 residues. Germline CDR1 is MNHEY and CDR2 is SMNVEV (reference sequence). V lost 3 bases and J 8 bases, leaving 8 bases between the germline ends.

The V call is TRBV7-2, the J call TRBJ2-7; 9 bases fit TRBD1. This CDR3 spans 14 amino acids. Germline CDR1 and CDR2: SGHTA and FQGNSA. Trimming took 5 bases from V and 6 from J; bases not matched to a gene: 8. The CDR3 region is CASSRWTGDAEQYF. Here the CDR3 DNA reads TGTGCCAGCAGCCGATGGACAGGGGATGCCGAGCAGTACTTC.

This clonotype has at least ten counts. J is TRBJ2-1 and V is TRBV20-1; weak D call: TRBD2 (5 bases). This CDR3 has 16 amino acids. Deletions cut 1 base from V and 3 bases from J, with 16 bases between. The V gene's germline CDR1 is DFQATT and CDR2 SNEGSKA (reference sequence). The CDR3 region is CSARGSSRGIYNEQFF. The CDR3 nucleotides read TGCAGTGCTAGAGGTTCGAGCAGAGGGATCTACAATGAGCAGTTCTTC.

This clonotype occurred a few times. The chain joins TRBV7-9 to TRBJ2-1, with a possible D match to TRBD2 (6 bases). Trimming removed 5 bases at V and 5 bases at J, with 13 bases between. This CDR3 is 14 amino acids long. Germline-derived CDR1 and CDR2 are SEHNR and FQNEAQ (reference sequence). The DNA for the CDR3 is TGTGCCAGCAGCCCGGGAGTACAAAACAATGAGCAGTTCTTC. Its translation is CASSPGVQNNEQFF.

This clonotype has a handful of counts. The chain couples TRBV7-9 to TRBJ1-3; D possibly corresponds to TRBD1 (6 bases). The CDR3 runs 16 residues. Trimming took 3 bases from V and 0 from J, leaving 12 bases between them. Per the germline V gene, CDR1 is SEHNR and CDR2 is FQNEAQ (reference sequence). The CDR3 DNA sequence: TGTGCCAGCAGCTTTCGCCAGGGGAACTCTGGAAACACCATATATTTT. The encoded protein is CASSFRQGNSGNTIYF.

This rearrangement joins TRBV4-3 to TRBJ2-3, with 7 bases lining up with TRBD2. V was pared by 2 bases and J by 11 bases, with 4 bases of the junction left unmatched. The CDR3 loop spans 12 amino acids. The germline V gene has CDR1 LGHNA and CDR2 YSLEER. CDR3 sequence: CASSQSGAGQYF. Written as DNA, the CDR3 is TGCGCCAGCAGCCAAAGCGGGGCTGGGCAGTATTTT.

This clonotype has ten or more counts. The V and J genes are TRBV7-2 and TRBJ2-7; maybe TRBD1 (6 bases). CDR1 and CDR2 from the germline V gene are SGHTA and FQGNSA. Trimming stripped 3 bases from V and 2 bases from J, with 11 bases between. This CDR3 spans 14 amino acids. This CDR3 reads CASSFTQGAYEQYF. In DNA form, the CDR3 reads TGTGCCAGCAGCTTTACACAGGGAGCCTACGAGCAGTACTTC.

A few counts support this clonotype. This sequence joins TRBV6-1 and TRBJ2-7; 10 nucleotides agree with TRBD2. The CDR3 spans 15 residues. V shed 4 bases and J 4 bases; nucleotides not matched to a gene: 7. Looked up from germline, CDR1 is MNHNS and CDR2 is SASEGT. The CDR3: CASSVIAGGLYEQYF. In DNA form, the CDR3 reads TGTGCCAGCAGTGTAATAGCGGGGGGTCTTTACGAGCAGTACTTC.

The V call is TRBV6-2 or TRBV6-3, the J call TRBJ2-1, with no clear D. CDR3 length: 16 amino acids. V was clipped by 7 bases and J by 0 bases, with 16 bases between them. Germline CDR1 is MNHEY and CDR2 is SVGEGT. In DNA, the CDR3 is TGTGCCAGCACCACCCCGCCCAGCGTCTCCTACAATGAGCAGTTCTTC. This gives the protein CASTTPPSVSYNEQFF.